The clone carrying this T cell receptor (beta chain) is a singleton in its sample. What it recognizes is unknown. CD45RO-negative, CCR7-positively selected cells formed the naive CD8 fraction, excluding terminally differentiated effector memory CD45RA+ cells. The data stem from a study of shared clonotypes between healthy human individuals. Points from the study as a whole: Clonotypes which were not shared had lower generation probabilities than clonotypes that all four donors shared.

Genomic DNA per cell subset filled all wells of several immunoSEQ plates. The data were produced by immunoSEQ multiplex PCR, yet TCRdb's version contains in-frame clones alone and is incomplete. The sample lists approximately 590,000 clones, roughly 96% occurring once. The source material was naive CD8+ T cells sorted from blood. The sequence came from a young woman in good health.

Here the CDR3 DNA reads TGTGCCAGCAGTTTAACAGGGGCATACATTCAGTACTTC. Translating gives CASSLTGAYIQYF. V gene TRBV28 combines with J gene TRBJ2-4, with 7 bases matching TRBD1. Trimming cost V 2 bases and J 8 bases; bases outside gene matches: 3. This CDR3 has 13 amino acids. CDR1 and CDR2 (germline): MDHEN, SYDVKM. Full variable domain (remainder filled in from reference TRBV28 and TRBJ2-4): DVKVTQSSRYLVKRTGEKVFLECVQDMDHENMFWYRQDPGLGLRLIYFSYDVKMKEKGDIPEGYSVSREKKERFSLILESASTNQTSMYLCASSLTGAYIQYFGAGTRLSVL.